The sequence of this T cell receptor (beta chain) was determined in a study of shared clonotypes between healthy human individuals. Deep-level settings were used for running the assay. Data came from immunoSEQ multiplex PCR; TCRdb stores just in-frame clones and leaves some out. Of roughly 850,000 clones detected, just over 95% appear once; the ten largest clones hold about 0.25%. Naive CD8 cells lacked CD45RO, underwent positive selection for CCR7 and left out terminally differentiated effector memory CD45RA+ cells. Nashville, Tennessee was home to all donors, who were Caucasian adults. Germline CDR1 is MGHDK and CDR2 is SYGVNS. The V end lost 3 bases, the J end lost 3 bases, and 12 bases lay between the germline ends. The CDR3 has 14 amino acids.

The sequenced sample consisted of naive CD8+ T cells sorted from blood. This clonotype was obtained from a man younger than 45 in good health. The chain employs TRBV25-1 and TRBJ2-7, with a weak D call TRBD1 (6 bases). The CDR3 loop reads CASSDLGTSYEQYF. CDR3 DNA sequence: TGTGCCAGCAGTGATTTGGGGACAAGCTACGAGCAGTACTTC.